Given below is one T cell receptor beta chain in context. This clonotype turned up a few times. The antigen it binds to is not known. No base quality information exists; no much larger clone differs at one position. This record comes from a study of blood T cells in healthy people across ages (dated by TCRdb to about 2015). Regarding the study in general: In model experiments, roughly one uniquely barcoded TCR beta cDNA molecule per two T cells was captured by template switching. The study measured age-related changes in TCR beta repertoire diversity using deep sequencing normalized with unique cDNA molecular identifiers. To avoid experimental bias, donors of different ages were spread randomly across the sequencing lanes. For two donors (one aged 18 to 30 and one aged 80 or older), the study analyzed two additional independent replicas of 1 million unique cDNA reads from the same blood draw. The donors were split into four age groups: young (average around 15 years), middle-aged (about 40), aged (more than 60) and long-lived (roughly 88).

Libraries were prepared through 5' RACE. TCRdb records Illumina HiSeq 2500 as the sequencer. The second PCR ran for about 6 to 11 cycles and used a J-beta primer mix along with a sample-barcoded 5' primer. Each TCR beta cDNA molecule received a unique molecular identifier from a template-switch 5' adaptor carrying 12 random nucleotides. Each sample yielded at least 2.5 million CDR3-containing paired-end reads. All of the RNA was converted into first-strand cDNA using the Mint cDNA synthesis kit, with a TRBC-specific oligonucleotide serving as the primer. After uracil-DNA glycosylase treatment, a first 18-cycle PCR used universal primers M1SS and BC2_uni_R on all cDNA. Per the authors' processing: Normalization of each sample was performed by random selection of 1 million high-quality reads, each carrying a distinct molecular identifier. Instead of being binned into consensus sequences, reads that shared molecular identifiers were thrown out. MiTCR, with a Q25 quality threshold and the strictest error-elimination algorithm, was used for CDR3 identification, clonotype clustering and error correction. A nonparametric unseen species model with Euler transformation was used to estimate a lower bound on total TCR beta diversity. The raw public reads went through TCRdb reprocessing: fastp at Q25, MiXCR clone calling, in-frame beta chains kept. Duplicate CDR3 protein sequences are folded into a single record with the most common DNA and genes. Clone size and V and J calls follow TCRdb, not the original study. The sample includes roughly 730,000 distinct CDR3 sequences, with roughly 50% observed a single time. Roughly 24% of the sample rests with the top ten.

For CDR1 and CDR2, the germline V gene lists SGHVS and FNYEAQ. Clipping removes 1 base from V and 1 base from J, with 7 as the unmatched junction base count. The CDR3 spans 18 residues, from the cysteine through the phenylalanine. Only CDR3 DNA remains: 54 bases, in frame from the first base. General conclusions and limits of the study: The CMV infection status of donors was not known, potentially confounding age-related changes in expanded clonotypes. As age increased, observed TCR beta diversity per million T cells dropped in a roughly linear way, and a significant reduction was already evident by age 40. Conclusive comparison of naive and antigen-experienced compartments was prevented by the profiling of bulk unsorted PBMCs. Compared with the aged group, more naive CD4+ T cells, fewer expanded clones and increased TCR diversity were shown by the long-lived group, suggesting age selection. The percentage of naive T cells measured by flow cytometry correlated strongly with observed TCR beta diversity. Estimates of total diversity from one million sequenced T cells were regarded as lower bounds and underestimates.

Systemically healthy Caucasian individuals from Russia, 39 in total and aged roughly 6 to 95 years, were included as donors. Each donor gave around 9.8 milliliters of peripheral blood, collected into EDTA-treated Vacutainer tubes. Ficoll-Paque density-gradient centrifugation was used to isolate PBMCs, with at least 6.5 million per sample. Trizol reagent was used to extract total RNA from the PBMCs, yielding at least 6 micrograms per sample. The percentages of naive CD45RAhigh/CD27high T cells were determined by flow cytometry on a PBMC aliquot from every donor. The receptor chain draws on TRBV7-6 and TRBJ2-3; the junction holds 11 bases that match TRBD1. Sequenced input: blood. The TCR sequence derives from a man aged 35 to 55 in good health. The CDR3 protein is CASSLGTGGVSGTDTQYF. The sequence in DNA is TGTGCCAGCAGCTTAGGGACAGGGGGCGTCTCTGGCACAGATACGCAGTATTTT.